The T cell receptor beta chain described here comes from a study of cytomegalovirus exposure and HLA in healthy donors. Study background: Tens of millions of unique TCRs from HLA-typed donors were held in an early release of data.

Researchers ran the PCR with 60 Vbeta and 13 Jbeta primers. Assay used: immunoSEQ multiplex PCR; TCRdb lists only in-frame clones, some missing. In total, the table holds around 130,000 clones. As regards this clone: Its antigen is unknown.

Overall study results and limits: Testing in vitro showed a few CMV-associated chains specific for CMV antigens. There were reportedly fewer N-insertions in an Asian-associated ancestry cluster than the roughly 670-donor mean, in a later analysis.

V was pared by 5 bases and J by 7 bases, with 9 bases between. Germline CDR1 SEHNR, CDR2 FQNEAQ (reference sequence). The CDR3 has 12 amino acids. Sequences were obtained from PBMCs. The chain employs TRBV7-9 and TRBJ2-1; the D is unclear. The sequence came from a woman in her 40s in good health and CMV-seronegative. The CDR3 bases are TGTGCCAGCAGCCCGCCGGTGAATGAGCAGTTCTTC. Translation gives CASSPPVNEQFF.